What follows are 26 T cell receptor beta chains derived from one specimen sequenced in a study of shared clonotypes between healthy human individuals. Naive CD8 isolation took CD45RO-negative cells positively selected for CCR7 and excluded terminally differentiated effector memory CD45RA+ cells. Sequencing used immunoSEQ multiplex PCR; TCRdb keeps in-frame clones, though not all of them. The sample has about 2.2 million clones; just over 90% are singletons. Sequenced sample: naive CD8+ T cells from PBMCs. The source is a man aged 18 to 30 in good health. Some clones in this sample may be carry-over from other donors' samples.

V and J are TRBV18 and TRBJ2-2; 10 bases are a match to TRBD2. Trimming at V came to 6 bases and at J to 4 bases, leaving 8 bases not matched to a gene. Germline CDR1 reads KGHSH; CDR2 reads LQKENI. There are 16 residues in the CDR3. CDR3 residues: CASSPAGGAFTGELFF. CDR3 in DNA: TGTGCCAGCTCCCCAGCGGGAGGGGCATTCACCGGGGAGCTGTTTTTT.

CDR3 in amino acids: CASRMATQMGTEAFF. The CDR3 DNA sequence: TGTGCCAGCCGGATGGCCACACAAATGGGGACTGAAGCTTTCTTT. This chain joins TRBV6-1 and TRBJ1-1; unclear D gene. This CDR3 comprises 15 residues. The germline V gene has CDR1 MNHNS and CDR2 SASEGT. The V and J ends lost 8 bases and 5 bases respectively, with 21 bases between them.

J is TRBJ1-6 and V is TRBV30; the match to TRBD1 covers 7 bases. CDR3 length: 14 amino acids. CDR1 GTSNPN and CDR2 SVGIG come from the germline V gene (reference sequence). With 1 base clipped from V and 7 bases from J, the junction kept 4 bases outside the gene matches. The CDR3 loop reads CAWSEGTENSPLHF. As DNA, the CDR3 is TGTGCCTGGAGTGAAGGGACAGAGAATTCACCCCTCCACTTT. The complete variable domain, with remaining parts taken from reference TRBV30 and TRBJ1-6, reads SQTIHQWPATLVQPVGSPLSLECTVEGTSNPNLYWYRQAAGRGLQLLFYSVGIGQISSEVPQNLSASRPQDRQFILSSKKLLLSDSGFYLCAWSEGTENSPLHFGNGTRLTVT.

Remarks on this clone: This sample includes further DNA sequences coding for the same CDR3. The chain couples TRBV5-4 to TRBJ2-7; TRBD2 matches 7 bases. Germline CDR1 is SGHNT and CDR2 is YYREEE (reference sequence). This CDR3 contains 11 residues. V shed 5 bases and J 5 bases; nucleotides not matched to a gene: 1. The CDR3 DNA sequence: TGTGCCAGCAGGGGGGGGAACGAGCAGTACTTC. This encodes CASRGGNEQYF.

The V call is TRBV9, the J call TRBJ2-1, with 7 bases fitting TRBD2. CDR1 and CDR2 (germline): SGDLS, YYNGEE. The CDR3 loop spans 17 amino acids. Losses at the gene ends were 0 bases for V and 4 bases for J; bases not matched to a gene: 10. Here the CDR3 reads CASSVGSRGSKYNEQFF. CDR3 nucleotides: TGTGCCAGCAGCGTAGGCTCGCGGGGGAGTAAATACAATGAGCAGTTCTTC.

The CDR3 DNA is TGTGCCAGCAGTTTACTACCCCCAGCCGCCTCTGGAAACACCATATATTTT. It yields the protein CASSLLPPAASGNTIYF. The chain is built from TRBV27 and TRBJ1-3; no clear D. From germline, CDR1 is MNHEY and CDR2 SMNVEV (reference sequence). The CDR3 totals 17 residues. The V gene lost 2 bases and the J gene lost 0 bases, with 14 bases spanning the gap.

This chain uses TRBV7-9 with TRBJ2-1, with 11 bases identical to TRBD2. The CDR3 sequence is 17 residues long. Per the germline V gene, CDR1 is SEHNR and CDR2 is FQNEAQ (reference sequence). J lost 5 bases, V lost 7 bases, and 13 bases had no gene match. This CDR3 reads CASTATPLAGVNNEQFF. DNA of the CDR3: TGTGCCAGCACCGCAACACCACTAGCGGGAGTGAACAATGAGCAGTTCTTC.

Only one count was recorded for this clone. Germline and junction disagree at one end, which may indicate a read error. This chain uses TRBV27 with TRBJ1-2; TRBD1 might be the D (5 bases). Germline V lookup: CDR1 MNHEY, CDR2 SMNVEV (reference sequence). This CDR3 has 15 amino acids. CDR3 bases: TGTGCCAGCAGTATATCTCAGTGGGGGGGATATGGCTACACCTTC. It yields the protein CASSISQWGGYGYTF.

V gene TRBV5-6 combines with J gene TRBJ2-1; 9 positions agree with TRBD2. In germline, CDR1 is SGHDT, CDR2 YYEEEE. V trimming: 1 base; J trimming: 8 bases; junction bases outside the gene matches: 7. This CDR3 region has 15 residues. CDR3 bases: TGTGCCAGCAGCTTGATTGCTAGCGGGATTTATGAGCAGTTCTTC. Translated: CASSLIASGIYEQFF. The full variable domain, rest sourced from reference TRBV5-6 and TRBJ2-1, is DAGVTQSPTHLIKTRGQQVTLRCSPKSGHDTVSWYQQALGQGPQFIFQYYEEEERQRGNFPDRFSGHQFPNYSSELNVNALLLGDSALYLCASSLIASGIYEQFFGPGTRLTVL.

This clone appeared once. CDR3 protein: CASSFRTNTEAFF. CDR3 coding DNA: TGTGCCAGCAGCTTCCGGACGAACACTGAAGCTTTCTTT. The chain links TRBV7-9 to TRBJ1-1; D gene uncertain. CDR3 length: 13 residues. CDR1 is SEHNR, CDR2 FQNEAQ, per germline (reference sequence). V lost 3 bases and J 1 base, leaving 6 bases between the germline ends.

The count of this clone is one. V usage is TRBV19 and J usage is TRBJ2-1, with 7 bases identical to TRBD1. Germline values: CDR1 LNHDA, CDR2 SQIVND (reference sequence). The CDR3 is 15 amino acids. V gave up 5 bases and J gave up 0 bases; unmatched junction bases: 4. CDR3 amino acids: CASSPGQSSYNEQFF. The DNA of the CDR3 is TGTGCCAGTAGTCCGGGACAGAGCTCCTACAATGAGCAGTTCTTC.

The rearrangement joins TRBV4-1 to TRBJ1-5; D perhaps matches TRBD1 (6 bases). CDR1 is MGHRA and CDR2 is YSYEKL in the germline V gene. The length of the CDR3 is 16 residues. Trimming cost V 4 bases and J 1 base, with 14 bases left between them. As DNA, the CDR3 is TGCGCCAGCAGCCTAGATCGGGGGGCAAGCAATCAGCCCCAGCATTTT. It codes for CASSLDRGASNQPQHF.

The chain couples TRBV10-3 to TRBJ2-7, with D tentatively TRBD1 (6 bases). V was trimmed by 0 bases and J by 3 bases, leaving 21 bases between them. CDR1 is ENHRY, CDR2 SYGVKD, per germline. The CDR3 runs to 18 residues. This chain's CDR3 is CAISESYSGAPAVYEQYF. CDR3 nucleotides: TGTGCCATCAGTGAGTCCTATTCAGGGGCCCCCGCGGTCTACGAGCAGTACTTC.

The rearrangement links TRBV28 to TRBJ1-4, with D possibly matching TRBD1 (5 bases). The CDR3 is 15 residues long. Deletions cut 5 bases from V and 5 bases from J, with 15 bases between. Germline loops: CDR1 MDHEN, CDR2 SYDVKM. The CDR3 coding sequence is TGTGCCAGCAGTCCTCGACAGTTAGGGAATGAAAAACTGTTTTTT. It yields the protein CASSPRQLGNEKLFF. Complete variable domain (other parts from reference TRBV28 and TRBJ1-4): DVKVTQSSRYLVKRTGEKVFLECVQDMDHENMFWYRQDPGLGLRLIYFSYDVKMKEKGDIPEGYSVSREKKERFSLILESASTNQTSMYLCASSPRQLGNEKLFFGSGTQLSVL.

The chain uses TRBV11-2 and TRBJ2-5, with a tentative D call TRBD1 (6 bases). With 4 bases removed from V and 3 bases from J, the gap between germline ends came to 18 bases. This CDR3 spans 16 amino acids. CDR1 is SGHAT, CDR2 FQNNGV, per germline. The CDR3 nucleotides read TGTGCCAGCAGCTCCTTCCCCGGGACACAGAAAGAGACCCAGTACTTC. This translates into CASSSFPGTQKETQYF.

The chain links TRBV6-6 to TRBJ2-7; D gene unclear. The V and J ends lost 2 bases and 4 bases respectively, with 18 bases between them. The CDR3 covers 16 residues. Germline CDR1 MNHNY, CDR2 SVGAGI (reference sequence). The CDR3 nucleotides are TGTGCCAGCAGTTACGAACATACGCAGCTCTGGTACGAGCAGTACTTC. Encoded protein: CASSYEHTQLWYEQYF.

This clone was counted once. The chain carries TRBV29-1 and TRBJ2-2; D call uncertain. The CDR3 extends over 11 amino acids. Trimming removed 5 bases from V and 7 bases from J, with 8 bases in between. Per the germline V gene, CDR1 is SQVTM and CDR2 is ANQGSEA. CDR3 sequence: CSVRSDGELFF. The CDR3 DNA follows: TGCAGCGTTCGGAGTGACGGGGAGCTGTTTTTT.

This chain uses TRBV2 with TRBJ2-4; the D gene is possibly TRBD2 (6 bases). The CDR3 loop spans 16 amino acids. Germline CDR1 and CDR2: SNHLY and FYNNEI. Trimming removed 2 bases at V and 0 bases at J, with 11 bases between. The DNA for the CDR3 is TGTGCCAGCAGTGAAACCCCGGGACTAGCCAAAAACATTCAGTACTTC. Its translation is CASSETPGLAKNIQYF. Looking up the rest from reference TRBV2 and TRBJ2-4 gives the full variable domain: EPEVTQTPSHQVTQMGQEVILRCVPISNHLYFYWYRQILGQKVEFLVSFYNNEISEKSEIFDDQFSVERPDGSNFTLKIRSTKLEDSAMYFCASSETPGLAKNIQYFGAGTRLSVL.

Here the CDR3 reads CAITGTGSYEQYF. CDR3 in DNA: TGTGCCATCACCGGGACAGGGTCCTACGAGCAGTACTTC. The chain uses TRBV28 and TRBJ2-7; the match to TRBD1 covers 9 bases. This CDR3 has 13 amino acids. Germline V CDR1 and CDR2: MDHEN, SYDVKM. The V segment lost 10 bases and the J segment 1 base; nucleotides outside the gene matches: 5.

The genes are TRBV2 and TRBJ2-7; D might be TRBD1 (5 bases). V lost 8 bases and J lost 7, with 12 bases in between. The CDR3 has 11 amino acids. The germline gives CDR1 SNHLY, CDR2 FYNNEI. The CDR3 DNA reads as TGTGCCAGCCAGGACACTGCAGAGCAGTACTTC. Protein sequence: CASQDTAEQYF.

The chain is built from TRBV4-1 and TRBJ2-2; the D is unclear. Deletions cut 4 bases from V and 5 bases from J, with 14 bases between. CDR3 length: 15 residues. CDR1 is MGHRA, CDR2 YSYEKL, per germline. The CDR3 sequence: CASSPTGRHTGELFF. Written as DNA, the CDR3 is TGCGCCAGCAGCCCTACGGGCCGACATACCGGGGAGCTGTTTTTT.

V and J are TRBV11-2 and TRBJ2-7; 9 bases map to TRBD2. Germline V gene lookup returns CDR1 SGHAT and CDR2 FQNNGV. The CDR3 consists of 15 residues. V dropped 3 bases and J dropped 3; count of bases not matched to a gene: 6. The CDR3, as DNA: TGTGCCAGCAGCTTTTTGGCTAGCGGGATCTACGAGCAGTACTTC. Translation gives CASSFLASGIYEQYF.

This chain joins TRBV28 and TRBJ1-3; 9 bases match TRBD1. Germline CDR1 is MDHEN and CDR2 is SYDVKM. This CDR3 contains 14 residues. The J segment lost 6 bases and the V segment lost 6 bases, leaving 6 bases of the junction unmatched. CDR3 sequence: CASSRNRGQNTIYF. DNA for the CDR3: TGTGCCAGCAGCCGAAACAGGGGGCAAAACACCATATATTTT.

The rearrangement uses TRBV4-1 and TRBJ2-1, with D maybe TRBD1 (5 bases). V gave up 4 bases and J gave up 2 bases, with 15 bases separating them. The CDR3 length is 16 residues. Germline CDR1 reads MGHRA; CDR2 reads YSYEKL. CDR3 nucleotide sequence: TGCGCCAGCAGCCTCCCGTCAGGGCAGCCCTACAATGAGCAGTTCTTC. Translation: CASSLPSGQPYNEQFF.

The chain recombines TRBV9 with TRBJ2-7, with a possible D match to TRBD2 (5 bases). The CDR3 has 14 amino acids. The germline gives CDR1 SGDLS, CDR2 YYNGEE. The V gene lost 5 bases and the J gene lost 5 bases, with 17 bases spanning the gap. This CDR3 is CASSNTGNAHEQYF. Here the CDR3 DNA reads TGTGCCAGCAGTAATACCGGGAATGCTCACGAGCAGTACTTC.

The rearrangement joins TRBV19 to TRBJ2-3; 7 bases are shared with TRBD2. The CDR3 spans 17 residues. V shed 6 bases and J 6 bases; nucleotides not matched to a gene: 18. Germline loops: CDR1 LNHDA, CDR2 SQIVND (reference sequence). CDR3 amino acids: CASRERGGSPPPDTQYF. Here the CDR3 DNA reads TGTGCCAGTAGAGAGCGTGGCGGGAGCCCCCCGCCCGATACGCAGTATTTT.